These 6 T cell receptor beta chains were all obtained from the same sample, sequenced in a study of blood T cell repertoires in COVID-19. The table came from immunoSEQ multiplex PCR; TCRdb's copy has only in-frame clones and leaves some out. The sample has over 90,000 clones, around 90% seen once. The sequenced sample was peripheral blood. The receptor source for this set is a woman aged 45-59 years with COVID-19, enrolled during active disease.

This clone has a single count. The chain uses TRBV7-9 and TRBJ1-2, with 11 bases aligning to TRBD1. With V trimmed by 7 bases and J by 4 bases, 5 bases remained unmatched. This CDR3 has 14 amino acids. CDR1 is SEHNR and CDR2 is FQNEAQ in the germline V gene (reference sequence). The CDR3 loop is CASTSDRGPYGYTF. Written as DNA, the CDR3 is TGTGCCAGCACCTCGGACAGGGGGCCCTATGGCTACACCTTC.

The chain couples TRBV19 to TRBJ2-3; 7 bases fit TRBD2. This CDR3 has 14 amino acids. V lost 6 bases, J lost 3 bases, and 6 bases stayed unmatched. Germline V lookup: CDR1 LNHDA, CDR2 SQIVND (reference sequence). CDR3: CASSRLAVTDTQYF. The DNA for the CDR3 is TGTGCCAGTAGCAGGCTAGCGGTTACAGATACGCAGTATTTT.

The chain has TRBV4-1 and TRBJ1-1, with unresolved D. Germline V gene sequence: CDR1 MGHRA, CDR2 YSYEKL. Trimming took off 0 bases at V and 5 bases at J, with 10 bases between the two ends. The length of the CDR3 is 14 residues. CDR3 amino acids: CASSQEGLGTEAFF. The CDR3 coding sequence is TGCGCCAGCAGCCAAGAAGGACTGGGTACTGAAGCTTTCTTT.

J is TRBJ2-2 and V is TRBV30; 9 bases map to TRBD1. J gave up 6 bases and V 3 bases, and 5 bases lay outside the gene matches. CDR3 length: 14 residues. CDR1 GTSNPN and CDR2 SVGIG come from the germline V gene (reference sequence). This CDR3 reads CAWSHNRGPGELFF. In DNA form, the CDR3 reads TGTGCCTGGAGCCATAACAGGGGGCCCGGGGAGCTGTTTTTT.

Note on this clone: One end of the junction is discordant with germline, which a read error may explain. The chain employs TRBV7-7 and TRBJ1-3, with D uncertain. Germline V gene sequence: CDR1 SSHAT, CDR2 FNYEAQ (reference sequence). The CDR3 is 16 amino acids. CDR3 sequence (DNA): TGTGCTAGCAGCCCAGCGGGCGTGGGTTCTGGAAACACCATATATTTT. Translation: CASSPAGVGSGNTIYF. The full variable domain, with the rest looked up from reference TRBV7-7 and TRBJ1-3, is GAGVSQSPRYKVTKRGQDVTLRCDPISSHATLYWYQQALGQGPEFLTYFNYEAQPDKSGLPSDRFSAERPEGSISTLTIQRTEQRDSAMYRCASSPAGVGSGNTIYFGEGSWLTVV.

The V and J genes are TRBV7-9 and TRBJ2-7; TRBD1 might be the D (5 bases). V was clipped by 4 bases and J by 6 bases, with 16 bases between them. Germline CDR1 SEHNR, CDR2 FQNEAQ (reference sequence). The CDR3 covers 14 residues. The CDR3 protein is CASSSTGQRAEQYF. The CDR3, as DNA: TGTGCCAGCAGCTCCACCGGACAAAGGGCCGAGCAGTACTTC.